This T cell receptor beta chain was identified in a study of beta chain features in type 1 diabetes. Study in general: Sorted cells from all samples, numbering 107,917,701, were examined.

CDR1 SGHRS and CDR2 YFSETQ come from the germline V gene. The CDR3 is 14 residues long. V lost 5 bases to trimming and J lost 3 bases; unmatched junction nucleotides: 4. A word on this clone: Its antigen is unidentified.

Every isolated RNA sample was fully reverse transcribed, so sequencing captured expressed TCRB transcripts. There were about 3.6 million reads on average in the naive, central memory and regulatory T cell samples. Generated by immunoSEQ multiplex PCR, the TCRdb table keeps only in-frame clones and is missing some. Altogether hundreds of thousands of clones are present, more than 12% being singletons, with the ten largest covering around 0.04%. General study points: Across all four CD4+ subsets, people with type 1 diabetes showed modestly shorter TCRB CDR3s. It was possible that PCR favored shorter templates, equally so in patients and controls. The study found that naive, central memory and Treg TCRB repertoires appeared more similar in patients than in healthy donors.

Sample: naive CD4+ T cells from blood. This receptor was taken from a man younger than 35 with type 1 diabetes. The chain couples TRBV5-1 to TRBJ2-5; 10 bases agree with TRBD1. This chain's CDR3 is CASRPGTGEETQYF. For the CDR3, the DNA is TGCGCCAGCAGACCCGGGACAGGGGAAGAGACCCAGTACTTC.